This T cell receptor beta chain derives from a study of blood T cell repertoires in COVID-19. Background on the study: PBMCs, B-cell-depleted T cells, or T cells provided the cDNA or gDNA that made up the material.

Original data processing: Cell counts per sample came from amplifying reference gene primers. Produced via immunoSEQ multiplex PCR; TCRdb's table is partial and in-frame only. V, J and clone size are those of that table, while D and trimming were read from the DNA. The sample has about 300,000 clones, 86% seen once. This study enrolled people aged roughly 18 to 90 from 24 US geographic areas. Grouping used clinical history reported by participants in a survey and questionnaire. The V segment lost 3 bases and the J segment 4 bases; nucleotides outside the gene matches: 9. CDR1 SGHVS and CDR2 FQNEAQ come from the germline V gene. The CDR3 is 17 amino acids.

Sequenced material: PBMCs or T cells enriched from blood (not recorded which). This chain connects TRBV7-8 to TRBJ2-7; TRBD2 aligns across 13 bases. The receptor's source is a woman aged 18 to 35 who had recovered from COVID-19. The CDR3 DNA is TGTGCCAGCAGCTTTAGGACTAGCGGGAGTCTTGCTTACGAGCAGTACTTC. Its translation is CASSFRTSGSLAYEQYF.